The clone carrying this T cell receptor beta chain was observed at least ten times. TCRdb re-analysed the 5' RACE reads in MiXCR, keeping a single row per CDR3 protein. Among about 220,000 distinct CDR3 sequences listed, under 12% were seen once. The record originates from a study of CD8 T cells in ankylosing spondylitis. V gave up 0 bases and J gave up 2 bases, with 7 bases separating them. The V gene's germline CDR1 is LGHDT and CDR2 YNNKEL (reference sequence). The CDR3 contains 14 residues. The sample consisted of blood, either unsorted or a sorted T cell fraction (not recorded which). This rearrangement joins TRBV3-1 to TRBJ1-2; D gene unclear. This clonotype was sampled from a male donor with ankylosing spondylitis or in good health (not recorded which). The CDR3 sequence: CASSQDLINYGYTF. In DNA, the CDR3 is TGTGCCAGCAGCCAAGATCTGATAAACTATGGCTACACCTTC.